A selection of T cell receptor beta chains follows, all from one sample in a study of Graves' ophthalmopathy and Graves' hyperthyroidism. Each CDR3 protein gets one entry after TCRdb re-called the multiplex PCR reads with MiXCR. The data hold fewer than 650,000 distinct CDR3 sequences, with approximately 22% observed a single time. The sequenced material came from peripheral blood. These receptors were collected from a woman between 18 and 30 years old with stable Graves' hyperthyroidism. Some clones in this sample may be carry-over from other donors' samples. Both conserved end residues are part of each CDR3. Each record gives: CDR3 protein, D gene, V gene. D genes are given only for firm matches.

cdr3_aa: CATSDTGPWSGYTF; d_call: .; v_call: TRBV24-1
cdr3_aa: CASSERGIYEQYF; d_call: .; v_call: TRBV2
cdr3_aa: CSVEERNYGYTF; d_call: .; v_call: TRBV29-1
cdr3_aa: CASSLLGASSGELFF; d_call: .; v_call: TRBV5-1
cdr3_aa: CATSRDPGRWEQYF; d_call: .; v_call: TRBV15
cdr3_aa: CASSSVGYTEAFF; d_call: .; v_call: TRBV27
cdr3_aa: CASRQGTGVWGNQPQHF; d_call: TRBD1; v_call: TRBV27
cdr3_aa: CASSIVGGDDTEAFF; d_call: .; v_call: TRBV19
cdr3_aa: CSACDREPYEQYF; d_call: TRBD1; v_call: TRBV20-1
cdr3_aa: CASSLVTAGGYTF; d_call: .; v_call: TRBV28
cdr3_aa: CASSDLTENTEAFF; d_call: .; v_call: TRBV6-1
cdr3_aa: CSARDVPPNYGYTF; d_call: .; v_call: TRBV20-1
cdr3_aa: CASSYAETYGYTF; d_call: .; v_call: TRBV12-3/TRBV12-4
cdr3_aa: CAWSQGNTEAFF; d_call: .; v_call: TRBV30
cdr3_aa: CASSQYGLGAGGELFF; d_call: .; v_call: TRBV11-2
cdr3_aa: CASSLDRNSYYEQYF; d_call: .; v_call: TRBV27
cdr3_aa: CAWSKGYNEQFF; d_call: .; v_call: TRBV30
cdr3_aa: CASSLALAGRETQYF; d_call: TRBD2; v_call: TRBV5-6
cdr3_aa: CASSYDSHNYGYTF; d_call: .; v_call: TRBV6-5
cdr3_aa: CASSRMGSHTEAFF; d_call: .; v_call: TRBV6-1